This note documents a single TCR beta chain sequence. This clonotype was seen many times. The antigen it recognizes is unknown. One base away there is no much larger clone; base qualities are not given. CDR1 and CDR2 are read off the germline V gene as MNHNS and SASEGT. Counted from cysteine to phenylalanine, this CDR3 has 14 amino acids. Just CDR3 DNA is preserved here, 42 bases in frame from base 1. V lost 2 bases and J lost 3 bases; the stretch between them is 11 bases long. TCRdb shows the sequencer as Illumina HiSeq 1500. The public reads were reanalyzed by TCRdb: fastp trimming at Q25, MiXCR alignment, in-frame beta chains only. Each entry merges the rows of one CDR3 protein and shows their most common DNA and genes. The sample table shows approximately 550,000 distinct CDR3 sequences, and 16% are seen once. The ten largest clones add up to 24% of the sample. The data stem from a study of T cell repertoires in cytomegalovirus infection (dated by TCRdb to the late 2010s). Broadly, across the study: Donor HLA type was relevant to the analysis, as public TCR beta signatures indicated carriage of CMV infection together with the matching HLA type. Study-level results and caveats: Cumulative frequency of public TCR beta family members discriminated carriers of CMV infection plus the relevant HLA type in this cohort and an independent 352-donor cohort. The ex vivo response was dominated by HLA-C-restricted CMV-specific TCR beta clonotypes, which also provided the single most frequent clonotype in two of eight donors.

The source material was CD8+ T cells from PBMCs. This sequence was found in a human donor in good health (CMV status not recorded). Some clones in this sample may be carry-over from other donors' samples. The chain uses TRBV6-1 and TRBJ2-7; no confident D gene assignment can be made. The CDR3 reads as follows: CASSEPSVLYEQYF. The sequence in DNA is TGTGCCAGCAGTGAACCGAGTGTACTCTACGAGCAGTACTTC.